The 20 T cell receptor beta chains below were found in one sample sequenced in a study of blood T cell repertoires in COVID-19. The assay was immunoSEQ multiplex PCR, and TCRdb's table has in-frame clones only and misses some. The repertoire holds more than 85,000 clones, with 75% to 90% as singletons. The sample taken for sequencing was peripheral blood. Source of these receptors: a human donor in a cohort sampled during active COVID-19.

The chain has TRBV28 and TRBJ1-1; 7 nucleotides line up with TRBD1. The junction had 6 bases not matched to a gene; V was cut back by 7 bases and J by 1 base. The germline gives CDR1 MDHEN, CDR2 SYDVKM. The CDR3 loop spans 14 amino acids. The CDR3 region is CASTLGQANTEAFF. CDR3 coding DNA: TGTGCCAGCACCCTAGGACAGGCGAACACTGAAGCTTTCTTT.

CDR3 in DNA: TGCGCCAGCAGCTCGCTCCGGACAGGGGGAACAGATACGCAGTATTTT. Translating gives CASSSLRTGGTDTQYF. The chain joins TRBV5-1 to TRBJ2-3; TRBD1 matches 10 bases. Germline CDR1 and CDR2: SGHRS and YFSETQ. The CDR3 contains 16 residues. The junction had 7 bases not matched to a gene; V was cut back by 3 bases and J by 3 bases.

This clone has only a few counts. The chain is built from TRBV6-1 and TRBJ1-2, with D unresolved. Germline V gene data show CDR1 as MNHNS and CDR2 as SASEGT. There are 14 residues in the CDR3. The ends were cut back, 2 bases at V and 4 bases at J, with 11 bases in the middle. CDR3 amino acids: CASSEIPGSYGYTF. CDR3 nucleotide sequence: TGTGCCAGCAGTGAAATTCCGGGAAGCTATGGCTACACCTTC.

This chain uses TRBV10-3 with TRBJ1-4, with a possible D match to TRBD1 (5 bases). Trimming shortened V by 3 bases and J by 8 bases, and 13 bases separated the two germline ends. This CDR3 comprises 14 residues. Per the germline V gene, CDR1 is ENHRY and CDR2 is SYGVKD. CDR3 bases: TGTGCCATCAGTGAATATGGGTCAGGGGAAAAACTGTTTTTT. Translated: CAISEYGSGEKLFF.

The chain joins TRBV29-1 to TRBJ1-1; D is uncertain. The CDR3 is 14 residues long. V lost 3 bases and J lost 2, with 13 bases in between. CDR1 and CDR2 (germline): SQVTM, ANQGSEA. The CDR3 protein is CSVENSLLNTEAFF. In DNA, the CDR3 is TGCAGCGTTGAGAACTCACTCCTCAACACTGAAGCTTTCTTT. The variable domain in full, with the rest retrieved from reference TRBV29-1 and TRBJ1-1, is SAVISQKPSRDICQRGTSLTIQCQVDSQVTMMFWYRQQPGQSLTLIATANQGSEATYESGFVIDKFPISRPNLTFSTLTVSNMSPEDSSIYLCSVENSLLNTEAFFGQGTRLTVV.

V gene TRBV12-3 or TRBV12-4 combines with J gene TRBJ1-2; D is perhaps TRBD1 (5 bases). Trimming left V 1 base short and J 4 bases short, with 7 bases between. This CDR3 has 13 residues. The CDR3: CASSLDRSYGYTF. The CDR3 nucleotides read TGTGCCAGCAGTTTAGACAGGTCCTATGGCTACACCTTC.

The chain combines TRBV19 with TRBJ2-7; TRBD1 agrees at 9 bases. V shed 9 bases and J 2 bases; nucleotides not matched to a gene: 8. The CDR3 runs to 14 residues. The V gene's germline CDR1 is LNHDA and CDR2 SQIVND (reference sequence). As DNA, the CDR3 is TGTGCCAGCTCCCCGGACAGGGGAACCTACGAGCAGTACTTC. This sequence encodes CASSPDRGTYEQYF.

The V gene is TRBV10-3, the J gene TRBJ1-4, with 9 nucleotides matching TRBD1. Germline trimming cut 4 bases from V and 8 bases from J; bases unmatched to any gene: 8. CDR1 is ENHRY and CDR2 is SYGVKD in the germline V gene. The length of the CDR3 is 15 residues. The CDR3 nucleotides are TGTGCCATCAGTGCCGGCGGGACAGGGAACGAAAAACTGTTTTTT. The encoded protein is CAISAGGTGNEKLFF.

This clone appeared a single time. The CDR3: CASSSGTDLQETQYF. CDR3 bases: TGTGCCAGCAGTTCCGGGACAGACCTTCAAGAGACCCAGTACTTC. V usage is TRBV28 and J usage is TRBJ2-5; 7 positions match TRBD1. The germline gives CDR1 MDHEN, CDR2 SYDVKM. Trimming cost V 4 bases and J 2 bases; bases outside gene matches: 7. This CDR3 is 15 amino acids long.

The chain joins TRBV18 to TRBJ1-2; TRBD1 matches 12 bases. V was pared by 5 bases and J by 6 bases, with 16 bases of the junction left unmatched. The CDR3 extends over 18 amino acids. CDR1 KGHSH and CDR2 LQKENI come from the germline V gene. CDR3 region: CASSSKPGQGAGIHGYTF. The DNA for the CDR3 is TGTGCCAGCTCATCGAAACCGGGACAGGGGGCTGGCATCCATGGCTACACCTTC.

This clone was seen a handful of times. V and J are TRBV3-1 (or the pseudogene TRBV3-2) and TRBJ1-3; D unclear. Trimming pared 1 base from V and 1 base from J, leaving 11 bases between. Germline lookup yields CDR1 LGHDT and CDR2 YNNKEL (reference sequence). The CDR3 covers 16 residues. This CDR3 is CASSQGLAFSGNTIYF. CDR3 bases: TGTGCCAGCAGCCAAGGCCTAGCGTTTTCTGGAAACACCATATATTTT.

The chain couples TRBV27 to TRBJ1-6, with 8 bases identical to TRBD1. The germline V gene encodes CDR1 MNHEY and CDR2 SMNVEV (reference sequence). The CDR3 is made up of 17 amino acids. Trimming at V came to 5 bases and at J to 2 bases, leaving 8 bases not matched to a gene. CDR3 nucleotides: TGTGCCAGCAGTCAACCAACAGGGGGAACCTATAATTCACCCCTCCACTTT. This translates into CASSQPTGGTYNSPLHF.

This rearrangement joins TRBV19 to TRBJ1-5; possible D gene TRBD1, 5 bases. This CDR3 is 14 amino acids long. Trimming pared 4 bases from V and 5 bases from J, leaving 12 bases between. Germline CDR1 is LNHDA and CDR2 is SQIVND (reference sequence). This chain's CDR3 is CASSNRKKDQPQHF. The CDR3 nucleotides read TGTGCCAGTAGTAACAGGAAGAAAGATCAGCCCCAGCATTTT.

This clone was counted a single time. V is TRBV5-4 and J is TRBJ2-2; no definite D call. The CDR3 is 16 amino acids. The germline V and J ends were trimmed by 4 bases and 6 bases, with 19 bases remaining between them. The germline V gene has CDR1 SGHNT and CDR2 YYREEE (reference sequence). CDR3 sequence reads: CASSRPGSFVPGELFF. DNA of the CDR3: TGTGCCAGCAGCAGACCAGGCTCTTTCGTCCCCGGGGAGCTGTTTTTT.

The chain joins TRBV5-1 to TRBJ1-6; 8 bases are a match to TRBD1. The CDR3 spans 14 residues. The germline CDR1 and CDR2 sequences are SGHRS and YFSETQ. V gave up 2 bases and J gave up 6 bases; unmatched junction bases: 1. As DNA, the CDR3 is TGCGCCAGCAGCTTACAGGGGGTTAATTCACCCCTCCACTTT. Translation gives CASSLQGVNSPLHF.

V usage is TRBV12-3 or TRBV12-4 and J usage is TRBJ2-1; a possible D gene is TRBD1 (5 bases). CDR3 length: 12 amino acids. With 8 bases removed from V and 6 bases from J, the gap between germline ends came to 11 bases. The CDR3 protein is CASSRVGNEQFF. CDR3 in DNA: TGTGCCAGCTCCAGGGTAGGCAATGAGCAGTTCTTC.

The CDR3 bases are TGTGCCAGCAGTGGTGGGAGGGACAATCCCTACGAGCAGTACTTC. It codes for CASSGGRDNPYEQYF. The genes are TRBV27 and TRBJ2-7, with D maybe TRBD2 (7 bases). Trimming removed 5 bases from V and 2 bases from J, with 16 bases in between. From germline, CDR1 is MNHEY and CDR2 SMNVEV (reference sequence). CDR3 length: 15 residues.

This chain links TRBV24-1 with TRBJ2-7; D unresolved. CDR1 KGHDR and CDR2 SFDVKD come from the germline V gene. V was cut by 3 bases and J by 7 bases, with 6 bases left in between. CDR3 length: 11 amino acids. The CDR3 DNA reads TGTGCCACCAGTGATCAACAGGAGCAGTACTTC. Protein sequence: CATSDQQEQYF.

This clone was seen only once. This sequence joins TRBV6-2 or TRBV6-3 and TRBJ2-2; D is perhaps TRBD2 (6 bases). Trimming stripped 1 base from V and 4 bases from J, with 10 bases between. Germline V gene sequence: CDR1 MNHEY, CDR2 SVGEGT. The CDR3 has 15 amino acids. The CDR3 protein is CASSYYGGTTGELFF. The CDR3 DNA follows: TGTGCCAGCAGTTACTACGGGGGAACCACCGGGGAGCTGTTTTTT.

This clone was found once. The chain has TRBV5-5 and TRBJ1-3; 8 bases agree with TRBD1. This CDR3 has 16 amino acids. CDR1 and CDR2 (germline): SGHKS, YYEKEE (reference sequence). The J segment lost 1 base and the V segment lost 4 bases, leaving 7 bases of the junction unmatched. The CDR3 nucleotides are TGTGCCAGCAGCCGGGACAGGAGGATTTCTGGAAACACCATATATTTT. Translation gives CASSRDRRISGNTIYF.